One sample yielded the 10 T cell receptor beta chains listed below, sequenced in a study of early T cells in non-severe SARS-CoV-2 infection. TCRdb re-analysed the 5' RACE reads in MiXCR, keeping a single row per CDR3 protein. The data contain about 81,000 distinct CDR3 sequences, roughly 5.7% of them singletons. The sequencing sample was made of whole blood. All receptors come from an adult who was a healthcare worker with PCR-confirmed SARS-CoV-2 infection or an uninfected control (not recorded which).

This clonotype has just a few counts. V gene TRBV20-1 combines with J gene TRBJ1-6; 8 positions agree with TRBD1. The junction had 7 bases not matched to a gene; V was cut back by 5 bases and J by 13 bases. Germline loops: CDR1 DFQATT, CDR2 SNEGSKA (reference sequence). This CDR3 spans 12 amino acids. The CDR3 DNA sequence: TGCAGTGCTCTGGACAGGGCGACCCCCCTCCACTTT. It specifies CSALDRATPLHF.

J is TRBJ1-2 and V is TRBV7-2; 9 bases align to TRBD1. This CDR3 region has 15 residues. V lost 5 bases and J lost 3; bases outside the gene matches: 7. The germline CDR1 and CDR2 sequences are SGHTA and FQGNSA. CDR3 residues: CASSHRTGAHYGYTF. The CDR3 region has the DNA TGTGCCAGCAGCCACCGGACAGGGGCGCACTATGGCTACACCTTC.

At least ten counts were recorded for this clonotype. The chain has TRBV29-1 and TRBJ2-7, with D perhaps matching TRBD2 (7 bases). V lost 6 bases to trimming and J lost 4 bases, with 10 bases between them. Per germline, CDR1 SQVTM and CDR2 ANQGSEA. This CDR3 is built from 11 residues. The CDR3 spells CSVGGQYEQYF. The CDR3 region has the DNA TGCAGCGTGGGGGGGCAATACGAGCAGTACTTC.

This clonotype was found a few times. This chain connects TRBV1 to TRBJ1-5. TRBV1 is designated a pseudogene. There are 17 residues in the CDR3. This CDR3 reads CTSSQGARTYSNQPQHF. CDR3 coding DNA: TGCACCAGCAGCCAAGGGGCCAGAACCTATAGCAATCAGCCCCAGCATTTT.

Many counts were recorded for this clonotype. The rearrangement uses TRBV2 and TRBJ2-7; the match to TRBD1 covers 7 bases. This CDR3 is 13 amino acids long. V trimming: 7 bases; J trimming: 0 bases; junction bases outside the gene matches: 3. CDR1 and CDR2 from the germline V gene are SNHLY and FYNNEI. The CDR3 DNA reads TGTGCCAGCAATAGGGACAGCTCCTACGAGCAGTACTTC. This gives the protein CASNRDSSYEQYF.

The V gene is TRBV7-2, the J gene TRBJ2-2, with D unclear. There are 18 residues in the CDR3. CDR1 and CDR2 from the germline V gene are SGHTA and FQGNSA. V was pared by 0 bases and J by 1 base, with 15 bases between. The CDR3 is CASSLAIGELLNTGELFF. The CDR3 DNA reads TGTGCCAGCAGCTTAGCAATTGGGGAACTTTTGAACACCGGGGAGCTGTTTTTT.

This clonotype was seen at least ten times. CDR3 in amino acids: CASSREFYNEQFF. CDR3 nucleotides: TGTGCCAGCAGTAGGGAATTTTACAATGAGCAGTTCTTC. The chain has TRBV6-1 and TRBJ2-1, with unresolved D. The CDR3 is 13 amino acids. V lost 5 bases and J lost 4, with 9 bases in between. Germline values: CDR1 MNHNS, CDR2 SASEGT.

The sample holds many counts of this clonotype. This chain links TRBV4-1 with TRBJ1-2; no clear D. This CDR3 has 16 residues. CDR1 MGHRA and CDR2 YSYEKL come from the germline V gene. Between the trimmed V and J ends, which lost 1 base and 2 bases, there was a span of 14 bases. The CDR3 spells CASSQVYWIENYGYTF. CDR3 bases: TGCGCCAGCAGCCAAGTTTACTGGATCGAGAACTATGGCTACACCTTC.

This clonotype came up many times. The gene calls are TRBV20-1 and TRBJ1-4; 8 nucleotides align to TRBD1. The junction had 10 bases not matched to a gene; V was cut back by 5 bases and J by 5 bases. Germline V gene sequence: CDR1 DFQATT, CDR2 SNEGSKA (reference sequence). The CDR3 is made up of 15 amino acids. The CDR3 nucleotides are TGCAGTGCTTCACAGGGGGTGGAGATAAATGAAAAACTGTTTTTT. It translates to CSASQGVEINEKLFF.

This clonotype was counted between two and nine times. The rearrangement uses TRBV6-5 and TRBJ1-5; no definite D call. The CDR3 covers 14 residues. Trimming took 5 bases from V and 4 from J, leaving 12 bases between them. Germline V gene data show CDR1 as MNHEY and CDR2 as SVGAGI. In nucleotides, the CDR3 is TGTGCCAGCAGTCCTCGAAGGTATAATCAGCCCCAGCATTTT. It specifies CASSPRRYNQPQHF.